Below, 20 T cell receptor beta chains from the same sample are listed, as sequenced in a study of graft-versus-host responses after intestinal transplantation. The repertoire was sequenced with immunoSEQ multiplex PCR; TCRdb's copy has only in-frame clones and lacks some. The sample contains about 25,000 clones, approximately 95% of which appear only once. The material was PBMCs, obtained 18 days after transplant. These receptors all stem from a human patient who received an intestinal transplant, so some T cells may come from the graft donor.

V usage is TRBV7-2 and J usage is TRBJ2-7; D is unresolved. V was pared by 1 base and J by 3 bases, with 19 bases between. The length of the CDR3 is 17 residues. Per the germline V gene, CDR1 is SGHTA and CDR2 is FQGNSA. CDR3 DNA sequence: TGTGCCAGCAGCTTAGGTGAACTACCAATTCCCAGCTACGAGCAGTACTTC. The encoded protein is CASSLGELPIPSYEQYF.

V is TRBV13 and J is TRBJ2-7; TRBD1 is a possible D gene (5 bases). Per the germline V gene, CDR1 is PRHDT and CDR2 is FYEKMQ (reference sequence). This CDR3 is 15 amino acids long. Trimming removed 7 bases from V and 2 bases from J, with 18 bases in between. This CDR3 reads CASTPGHSFPYEQYF. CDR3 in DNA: TGTGCCAGCACCCCAGGACATAGCTTTCCCTACGAGCAGTACTTC.

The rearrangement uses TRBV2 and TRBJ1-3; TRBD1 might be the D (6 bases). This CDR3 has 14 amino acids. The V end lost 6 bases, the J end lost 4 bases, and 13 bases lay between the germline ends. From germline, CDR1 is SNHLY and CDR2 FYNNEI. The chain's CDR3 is CASRARGNGNTIYF. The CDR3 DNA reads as TGTGCCAGCAGGGCCAGGGGTAACGGAAACACCATATATTTT.

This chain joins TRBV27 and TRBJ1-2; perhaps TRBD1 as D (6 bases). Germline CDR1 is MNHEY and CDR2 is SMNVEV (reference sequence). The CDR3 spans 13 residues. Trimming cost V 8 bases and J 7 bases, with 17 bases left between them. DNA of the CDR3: TGTGCCAGCTCGATCGTACAGGGCTCTGGCTACACCTTC. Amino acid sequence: CASSIVQGSGYTF.

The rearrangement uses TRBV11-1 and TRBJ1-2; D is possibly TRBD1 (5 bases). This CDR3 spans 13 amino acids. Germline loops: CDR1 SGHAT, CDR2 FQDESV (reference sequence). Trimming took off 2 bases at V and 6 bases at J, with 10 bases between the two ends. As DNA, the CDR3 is TGTGCCAGCAGCTTAACAACCAGGGATGGCTACACCTTC. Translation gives CASSLTTRDGYTF.

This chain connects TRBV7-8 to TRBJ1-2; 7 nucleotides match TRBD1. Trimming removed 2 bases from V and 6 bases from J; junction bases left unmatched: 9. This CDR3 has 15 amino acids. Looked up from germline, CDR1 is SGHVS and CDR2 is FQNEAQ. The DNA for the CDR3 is TGTGCCAGCAGCTTACCGGACAGGATCTTTAATGGCTACACCTTC. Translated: CASSLPDRIFNGYTF.

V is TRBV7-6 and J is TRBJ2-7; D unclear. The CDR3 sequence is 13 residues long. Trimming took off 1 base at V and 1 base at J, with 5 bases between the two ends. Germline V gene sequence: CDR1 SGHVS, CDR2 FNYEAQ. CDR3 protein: CASSLGRSYEQYF. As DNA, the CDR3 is TGTGCCAGCAGCTTAGGACGTTCCTACGAGCAGTACTTC.

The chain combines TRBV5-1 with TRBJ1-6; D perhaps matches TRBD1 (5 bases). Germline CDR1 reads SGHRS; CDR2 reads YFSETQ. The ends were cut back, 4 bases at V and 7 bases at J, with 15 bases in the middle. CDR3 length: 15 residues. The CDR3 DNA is TGCGCCAGCAGCCCCCGGGACGGAGCCAATTCACCCCTCCACTTT. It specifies CASSPRDGANSPLHF. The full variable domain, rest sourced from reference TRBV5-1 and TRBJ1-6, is KAGVTQTPRYLIKTRGQQVTLSCSPISGHRSVSWYQQTPGQGLQFLFEYFSETQRNKGNFPGRFSGRQFSNSRSEMNVSTLELGDSALYLCASSPRDGANSPLHFGNGTRLTVT.

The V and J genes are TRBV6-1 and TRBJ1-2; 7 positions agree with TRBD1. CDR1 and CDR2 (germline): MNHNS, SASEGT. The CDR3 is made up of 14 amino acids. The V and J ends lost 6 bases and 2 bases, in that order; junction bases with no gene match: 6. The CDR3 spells CASRTQGRNYGYTF. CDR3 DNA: TGTGCCAGCAGGACACAGGGGAGAAACTATGGCTACACCTTC.

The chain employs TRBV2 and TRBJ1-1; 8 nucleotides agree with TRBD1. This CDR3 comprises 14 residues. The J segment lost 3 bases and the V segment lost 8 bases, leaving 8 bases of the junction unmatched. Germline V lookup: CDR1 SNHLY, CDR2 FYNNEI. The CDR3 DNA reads TGTGCCAGCGACGAAGGACAGGGAGACACTGAAGCTTTCTTT. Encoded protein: CASDEGQGDTEAFF.

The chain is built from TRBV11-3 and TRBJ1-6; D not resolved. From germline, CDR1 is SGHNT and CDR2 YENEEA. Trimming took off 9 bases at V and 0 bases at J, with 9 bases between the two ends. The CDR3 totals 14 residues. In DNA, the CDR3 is TGTGCCAGTGCGTTGCTCTCCTATAATTCACCCCTCCACTTT. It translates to CASALLSYNSPLHF.

CDR3 region: CASSQSTGRGRRHEQYF. CDR3 DNA sequence: TGTGCCAGCAGCCAATCAACCGGGCGGGGCCGCCGGCACGAGCAGTACTTC. The V call is TRBV14, the J call TRBJ2-7, with D maybe TRBD2 (6 bases). This CDR3 is 17 amino acids long. The ends were cut back, 2 bases at V and 5 bases at J, with 22 bases in the middle. Germline V CDR1 and CDR2: SGHDN, FVKESK. Combining the CDR3 with reference TRBV14 and TRBJ2-7 gives the whole variable domain EAGVTQFPSHSVIEKGQTVTLRCDPISGHDNLYWYRRVMGKEIKFLLHFVKESKQDESGMPNNRFLAERTGGTYSTLKVQPAELEDSGVYFCASSQSTGRGRRHEQYFGPGTRLTVT.

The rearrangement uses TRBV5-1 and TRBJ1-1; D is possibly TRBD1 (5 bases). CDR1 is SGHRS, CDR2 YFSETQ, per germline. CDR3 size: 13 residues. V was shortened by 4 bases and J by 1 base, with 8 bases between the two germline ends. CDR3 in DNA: TGCGCCAGCAGCCCCGGGGCGAACACTGAAGCTTTCTTT. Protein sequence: CASSPGANTEAFF.

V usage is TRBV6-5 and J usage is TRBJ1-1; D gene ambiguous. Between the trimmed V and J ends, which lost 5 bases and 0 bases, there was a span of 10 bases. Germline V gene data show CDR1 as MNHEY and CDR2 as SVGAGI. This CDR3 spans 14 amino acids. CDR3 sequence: CASSTTAVNTEAFF. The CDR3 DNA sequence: TGTGCCAGCAGTACGACGGCCGTGAACACTGAAGCTTTCTTT.

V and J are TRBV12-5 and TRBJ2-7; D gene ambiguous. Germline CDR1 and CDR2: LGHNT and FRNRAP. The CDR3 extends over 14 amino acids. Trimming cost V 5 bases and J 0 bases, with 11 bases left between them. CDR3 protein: CASGLGSGSYEQYF. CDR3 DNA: TGTGCTAGTGGTCTAGGGTCGGGCTCCTACGAGCAGTACTTC.

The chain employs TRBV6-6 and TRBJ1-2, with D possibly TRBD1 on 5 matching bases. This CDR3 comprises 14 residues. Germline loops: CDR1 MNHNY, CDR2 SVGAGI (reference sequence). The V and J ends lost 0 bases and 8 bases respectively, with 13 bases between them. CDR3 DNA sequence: TGTGCCAGCAGTTACTCGAGGGAGAGGGGCGGCTACACCTTC. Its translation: CASSYSRERGGYTF.

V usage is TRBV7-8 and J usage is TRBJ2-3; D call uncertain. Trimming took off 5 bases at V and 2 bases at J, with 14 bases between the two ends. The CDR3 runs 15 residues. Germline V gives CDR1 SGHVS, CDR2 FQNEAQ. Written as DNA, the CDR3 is TGTGCCAGCAGCCCGACTGGTACAACCACAGATACGCAGTATTTT. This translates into CASSPTGTTTDTQYF.

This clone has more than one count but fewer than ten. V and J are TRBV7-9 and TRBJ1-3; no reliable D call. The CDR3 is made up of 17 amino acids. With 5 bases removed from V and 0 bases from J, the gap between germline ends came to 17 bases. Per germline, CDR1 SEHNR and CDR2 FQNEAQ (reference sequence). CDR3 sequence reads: CASSPRRAASSGNTIYF. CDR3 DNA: TGTGCCAGCAGCCCCCGGAGGGCCGCGAGCTCTGGAAACACCATATATTTT.

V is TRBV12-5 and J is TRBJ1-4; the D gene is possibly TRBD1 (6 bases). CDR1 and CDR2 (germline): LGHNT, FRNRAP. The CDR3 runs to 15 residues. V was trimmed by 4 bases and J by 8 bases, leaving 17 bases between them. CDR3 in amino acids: CASGSGETVHEKLFF. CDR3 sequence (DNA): TGTGCTAGTGGTTCAGGGGAGACGGTACACGAAAAACTGTTTTTT.

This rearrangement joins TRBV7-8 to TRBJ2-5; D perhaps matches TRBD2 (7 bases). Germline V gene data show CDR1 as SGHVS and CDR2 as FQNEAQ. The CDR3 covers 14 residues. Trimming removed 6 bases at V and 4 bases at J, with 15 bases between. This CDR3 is CASSEWGGRETQYF. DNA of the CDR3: TGTGCCAGCAGTGAGTGGGGGGGCCGAGAGACCCAGTACTTC.